What follows are 23 T cell receptor beta chains derived from one specimen sequenced in a study of T cells in Graves' hyperthyroidism and ophthalmopathy. RNA transcripts gave rise to amplified TCR beta CDR3 regions. Using the HTBI primer set, a first-round RT-PCR was run on the TCR CDR3. Each CDR3 protein gets one entry after TCRdb re-called the multiplex PCR reads with MiXCR. The sample holds around 420,000 distinct CDR3 sequences; roughly an eighth are singletons and the top ten take about 4.9%. Sequencing input: blood. The receptor source for this set is a woman under 30 with Graves' hyperthyroidism.

This chain connects TRBV7-9 to TRBJ2-3; no firm D call. This CDR3 contains 13 residues. Germline V CDR1 and CDR2: SEHNR, FQNEAQ (reference sequence). Trimming cost V 1 base and J 5 bases, with 7 bases left between them. The CDR3 DNA sequence: TGTGCCAGCAGCTTAGGCGTTCGAGATACGCAGTATTTT. Translating it yields CASSLGVRDTQYF.

Concerning this clonotype: The junction differs from germline at one of its ends, possibly a read error. The chain carries TRBV29-1 and TRBJ2-1, with 8 positions matching TRBD1. CDR1 SQVTM and CDR2 ANQGSEA come from the germline V gene. This CDR3 has 16 amino acids. The CDR3 here is CSFEFGVQGAGNEQFF. DNA of the CDR3: TGCAGCTTTGAATTCGGAGTTCAGGGGGCGGGGAATGAGCAGTTCTTC.

Comment on this clonotype: A read error may explain this, as a much larger clone is one base away. The chain couples TRBV5-1 to TRBJ2-7; D may correspond to TRBD1 or TRBD2 (5 bases each). V was trimmed by 4 bases and J by 6 bases, leaving 14 bases between them. CDR1 is SGHRS and CDR2 is YFSETQ in the germline V gene. The CDR3 extends over 13 amino acids. CDR3 protein: CASSRDSGTEQYF. DNA of the CDR3: TGCGCCAGCAGCCGAGACTCCGGGACCGAGCAGTACTTC.

This clonotype was seen a few times. The chain links TRBV20-1 to TRBJ2-1, with 11 bases lining up with TRBD2. This CDR3 comprises 19 residues. Trimming took 1 base from V and 0 from J; bases not matched to a gene: 11. The germline V gene has CDR1 DFQATT and CDR2 SNEGSKA (reference sequence). The CDR3 region has the DNA TGCAGTGCTAGAGGTAGTACGGGACTAGCGGAAAGCTCCTACAATGAGCAGTTCTTC. Translation gives CSARGSTGLAESSYNEQFF.

This clonotype appeared many times. V is TRBV7-8 and J is TRBJ1-5; no firm D call. The CDR3 spans 17 residues. The V gene's germline CDR1 is SGHVS and CDR2 FQNEAQ. V gave up 5 bases and J gave up 1 base, with 18 bases separating them. This CDR3 reads CASSHPLASGSNQPQHF. In DNA form, the CDR3 reads TGTGCCAGCAGCCACCCTCTCGCGAGTGGAAGCAATCAGCCCCAGCATTTT.

This clonotype was seen at least ten times. In nucleotides, the CDR3 is TGCGCCAGCAGAACAGGGGGTTCCTACGAGCAGTACTTC. Translated, it gives CASRTGGSYEQYF. This chain joins TRBV5-1 and TRBJ2-7; 8 bases are shared with TRBD1. Germline V gives CDR1 SGHRS, CDR2 YFSETQ. The CDR3 consists of 13 residues. The ends lost 5 bases at V and 1 base at J; junction bases unmatched: 2.

This clonotype was picked up many times. This chain joins TRBV20-1 and TRBJ1-2; 7 nucleotides agree with TRBD1. CDR3 length: 13 amino acids. After removal of 5 bases from V and 8 bases from J, the junction contained 11 bases not matched to a gene. The germline V gene encodes CDR1 DFQATT and CDR2 SNEGSKA (reference sequence). The CDR3, as DNA: TGCAGTGCTGACCAAACAGGGGTAGGCGGCTACACCTTC. Translation: CSADQTGVGGYTF.

This clonotype was recorded a few times. This chain joins TRBV14 and TRBJ1-2; D ambiguous. Germline CDR1 and CDR2: SGHDN and FVKESK. CDR3 length: 14 amino acids. V lost 2 bases to trimming and J lost 0 bases, with 7 bases between them. The CDR3 loop is CASSQSQPNYGYTF. Written as DNA, the CDR3 is TGTGCCAGCAGCCAATCCCAACCTAACTATGGCTACACCTTC.

Only a few counts were recorded for this clonotype. One junction end disagrees with the germline gene, perhaps due to a read error. The V call is TRBV2, the J call TRBJ2-5, with 9 bases that match TRBD2. The length of the CDR3 is 16 residues. Germline V gene lookup returns CDR1 SNHLY and CDR2 FYNNEI. The CDR3 region is CAGSRGASGIQETQYF. The CDR3 DNA follows: TGTGCCGGCAGTAGGGGGGCTAGCGGGATACAAGAGACCCAGTACTTC.

The rearrangement uses TRBV18 and TRBJ1-2; TRBD1 is a possible D gene (5 bases). V gave up 3 bases and J gave up 10 bases, with 18 bases separating them. This CDR3 comprises 14 residues. CDR1 KGHSH and CDR2 LQKENI come from the germline V gene. This chain's CDR3 is CASSPSRDSRDYTF. The CDR3, as DNA: TGTGCCAGCTCACCGAGCCGGGACTCGAGAGACTACACCTTC.

This clonotype showed up just a few times. CDR3 residues: CASSGPGHGNTIYF. The CDR3 coding sequence is TGTGCCAGCAGTGGTCCAGGGCACGGAAACACCATATATTTT. The chain has TRBV28 and TRBJ1-3, with D maybe TRBD1 (5 bases). Germline V CDR1 and CDR2: MDHEN, SYDVKM. This CDR3 contains 14 residues. Trimming pared 5 bases from V and 4 bases from J, leaving 12 bases between.

A note on this clonotype: Given a much more abundant clone one base away, this may be a read error. The genes are TRBV3-1 and TRBJ1-6; 8 nucleotides agree with TRBD1. The V gene end was trimmed by 3 bases and the J gene end by 8 bases; junction bases not matched to a gene: 3. The CDR3 has 14 amino acids. Germline CDR1 and CDR2: LGHDT and YNNKEL (reference sequence). DNA of the CDR3: TGTGCCAGCAGCCAGGAACAGGGGGATTCACCCCTCCACTTT. This gives the protein CASSQEQGDSPLHF.

The rearrangement uses TRBV5-6 and TRBJ2-1, with 7 bases aligning to TRBD1. The CDR3 extends over 16 amino acids. Per germline, CDR1 SGHDT and CDR2 YYEEEE. Trimming at V came to 4 bases and at J to 2 bases, leaving 9 bases not matched to a gene. CDR3 region: CASSRATGKAYNEQFF. The CDR3 region has the DNA TGTGCCAGCAGCCGAGCGACAGGGAAGGCCTACAATGAGCAGTTCTTC.

The J gene is TRBJ1-4, the V gene TRBV5-4; a possible D gene is TRBD1 (5 bases). Trimming shortened V by 0 bases and J by 0 bases, and 9 bases separated the two germline ends. The V gene's germline CDR1 is SGHNT and CDR2 YYREEE (reference sequence). The CDR3 runs 16 residues. This chain's CDR3 is CASSLGGVATNEKLFF. The CDR3 DNA reads TGTGCCAGCAGCTTGGGGGGGGTCGCAACTAATGAAAAACTGTTTTTT.

A few counts support this clonotype. V usage is TRBV12-3 or TRBV12-4 and J usage is TRBJ2-1, with no clear D. V lost 2 bases and J 4 bases, leaving 6 bases between the germline ends. The CDR3 covers 13 residues. CDR3 in amino acids: CASSLSQYNEQFF. Here the CDR3 DNA reads TGTGCCAGCAGTTTAAGTCAATACAATGAGCAGTTCTTC.

Ten or more counts support this clonotype. The rearrangement uses TRBV28 and TRBJ1-1; the D is unclear. V was trimmed by 5 bases and J by 3 bases, leaving 10 bases between them. The CDR3 is made up of 13 amino acids. CDR1 MDHEN and CDR2 SYDVKM come from the germline V gene. In DNA, the CDR3 is TGTGCCAGCAGTGAAGTTTTGGACACTGAAGCTTTCTTT. Protein product: CASSEVLDTEAFF.

For this clonotype: This may come from a read error, since a much larger clone is one base off. This sequence joins TRBV6-2 or TRBV6-3 and TRBJ2-7; the D gene could be TRBD1 or TRBD2 (6 bases each). The CDR3 is 14 residues long. The germline V gene encodes CDR1 MNHEY and CDR2 SVGEGT. V lost 6 bases and J 8 bases, leaving 20 bases between the germline ends. CDR3 sequence (DNA): TGTGCCAGCAGCTTAGGGGGGTCGGTGGGCAAGCAGTACTTC. Translated, it gives CASSLGGSVGKQYF.

This clonotype showed up many times. V gene TRBV28 combines with J gene TRBJ2-5; D is ambiguous. The V end was cut by 3 bases, the J end by 2 bases, with 10 bases between. Germline values: CDR1 MDHEN, CDR2 SYDVKM. This CDR3 has 14 amino acids. The CDR3 here is CASSFFGRQETQYF. CDR3 DNA sequence: TGTGCCAGCAGTTTTTTCGGCAGGCAAGAGACCCAGTACTTC.

This rearrangement joins TRBV19 to TRBJ1-5; D remains ambiguous. The CDR3 consists of 15 residues. Deletions cut 1 base from V and 5 bases from J, with 12 bases between. Germline V lookup: CDR1 LNHDA, CDR2 SQIVND (reference sequence). The CDR3 reads CASSIGVGLDQPQHF. CDR3 nucleotides: TGTGCCAGTAGTATAGGAGTAGGGTTGGATCAGCCCCAGCATTTT.

This clonotype came up many times. The gene calls are TRBV29-1 and TRBJ2-1, with 9 bases matching TRBD2. Trimming removed 6 bases from V and 4 bases from J; junction bases left unmatched: 7. The CDR3 is made up of 14 amino acids. Germline V lookup: CDR1 SQVTM, CDR2 ANQGSEA. CDR3 DNA sequence: TGCAGCGTGATCTTAGCGGGAGATTACAATGAGCAGTTCTTC. Translation gives CSVILAGDYNEQFF.

The sample holds a few counts of this clonotype. This sequence joins TRBV6-1 and TRBJ1-6, with 9 positions matching TRBD1. V lost 6 bases to trimming and J lost 9 bases; unmatched junction nucleotides: 9. The CDR3 covers 15 residues. Germline V lookup: CDR1 MNHNS, CDR2 SASEGT. Here the CDR3 reads CASSPQTGGGSPLHF. The DNA of the CDR3 is TGTGCCAGCAGCCCACAGACAGGGGGAGGTTCACCCCTCCACTTT.

This clonotype was observed at least ten times. This chain joins TRBV6-1 and TRBJ2-3, with D possibly matching TRBD2 (6 bases). The CDR3 runs to 17 residues. CDR1 and CDR2 (germline): MNHNS, SASEGT. Trimming stripped 6 bases from V and 2 bases from J, with 21 bases between. In DNA form, the CDR3 reads TGTGCCAGCAGGAGTGGTAGCGGAACCTTGCACACAGATACGCAGTATTTT. It codes for CASRSGSGTLHTDTQYF.

This clonotype has ten or more counts. V usage is TRBV12-3 or TRBV12-4 and J usage is TRBJ2-2; 9 positions match TRBD1. The V gene end was trimmed by 3 bases and the J gene end by 7 bases; junction bases not matched to a gene: 6. The CDR3 covers 15 residues. The CDR3 spells CASSFLDRGIGELFF. The CDR3 coding sequence is TGTGCCAGCAGTTTTTTGGACAGGGGAATCGGGGAGCTGTTTTTT.